This T cell receptor (beta chain) was captured in a study of T-cell reconstitution after alpha-beta-depleted transplantation in children. Study-wide findings and caveats: Surviving recipient T cells and intrathymic progenitors accounted for some patients' high TCRbeta diversity at day 60. Alpha-beta T cells about two months after transplant reportedly derived from several hundred expanded graft clones.

Unique molecular identifiers were built into the TCRbeta library. TCRdb itself ran the PCR reads through MiXCR, one entry per CDR3 protein. The sample carries over 85,000 distinct CDR3 sequences, under 7% recorded once. This CDR3 contains 15 residues. Unmatched junction bases numbered 5, after V lost 3 bases and J lost 9 bases. Germline CDR1 SGHRS, CDR2 YFSETQ. This clonotype was found many times. What it binds is not known. The sequence came from a female patient under 10 years old who had a stem cell transplant for Fanconi anemia, so the T cells may come from the graft donor. This material consisted of PBMCs, mostly from graft donor cells, taken 60 days after TCRalphabeta/CD19-depleted stem cell transplant. The chain employs TRBV5-1 and TRBJ2-4; 14 bases line up with TRBD2. CDR3 coding DNA: TGCGCCAGCAGCTGGACTAGCGGGAGGAGGGTCATTCAGTACTTC. Translated: CASSWTSGRRVIQYF.